This T cell receptor beta chain was recovered during a study of metastatic and nonmetastatic thyroid tumors. Study context: Repertoires of blood and of tissue (tumor or nodule) from malignant and benign thyroid patients were compared.

Each patient came to thyroid surgery without any prior treatment (of any kind). Original handling: A distant-metastasis classifier for papillary thyroid cancer was built using CDR3 differences across clinicopathological groups. With MiXCR, TCRdb reprocessed the PCR reads. The V and J calls were not made by the authors but by TCRdb's processing. This table has some 14,000 clones, about 34% appearing once. This clone was observed a handful of times. Its antigen is unidentified. Points from the study as a whole: Significantly greater TCR beta diversity was reportedly found in malignant thyroid tumors than in benign nodules (in blood and tumor).

V was cut by 1 base and J by 4 bases, with 5 bases left in between. Germline CDR1 and CDR2: SEHNR and FQNEAQ (reference sequence). The CDR3 sequence is 12 residues long. This TCR was recovered from a male donor with papillary thyroid cancer or a benign thyroid nodule (not recorded which). Some clones in this sample may be carry-over from other donors' samples. This chain connects TRBV7-9 to TRBJ2-7; D unclear. The sample taken for sequencing was tumor tissue. The CDR3 DNA reads as TGTGCCAGCAGCTTAGAACCTTACGAGCAGTACTTC. It translates to CASSLEPYEQYF.